This T cell receptor (beta chain) is drawn from a study of T cells expressing NK-cell markers. The study's findings and limits: Of the CD8+ T cell pool in several donors, roughly 1.0-8% was accounted for by dominant NKG2C+ clonotypes.

CDR1 is MGHRA, CDR2 YSYEKL, per germline. The CDR3 is made up of 16 amino acids. Note on this clonotype: Its antigen is as yet unknown.

5'RACE template switching with UMIs produced the TCR beta cDNA. Reprocessing the 5' RACE reads, TCRdb reports a single entry for every CDR3 protein and omits DNA. Its table lists 300,000 to 500,000 distinct CDR3 sequences. Sequenced material: blood T cells: a sorted CD56 or NKG2C T cell subset, CD4+ or CD8+ T cells, or bulk PBMC T cells (not recorded which). The TCR originated in a woman between 45 and 60 years old in good health. The chain employs TRBV4-1 and TRBJ2-3; TCRdb picks TRBD2, but there is no DNA to check that call. The chain's CDR3 is CASSQDAGFRADTQYF.